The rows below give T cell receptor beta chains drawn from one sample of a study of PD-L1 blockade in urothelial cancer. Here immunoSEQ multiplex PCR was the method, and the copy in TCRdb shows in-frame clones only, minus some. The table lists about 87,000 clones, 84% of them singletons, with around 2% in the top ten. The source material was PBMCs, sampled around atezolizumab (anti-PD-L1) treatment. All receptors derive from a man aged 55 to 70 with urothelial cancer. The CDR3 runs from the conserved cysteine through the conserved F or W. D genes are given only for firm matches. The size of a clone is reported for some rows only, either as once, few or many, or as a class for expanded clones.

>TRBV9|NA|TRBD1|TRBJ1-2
CASSVENRGFDGYTF
TGTGCCAGCAGCGTAGAAAACAGGGGTTTCGATGGCTACACCTTC
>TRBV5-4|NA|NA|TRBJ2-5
CASSLVSSEETQYF
TGTGCCAGCAGCTTGGTATCCAGCGAAGAGACCCAGTACTTC
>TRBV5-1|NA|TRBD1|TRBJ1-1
CASSRQGRQPAEAFF
TGCGCCAGCAGCAGACAGGGTAGACAACCGGCTGAAGCTTTCTTT
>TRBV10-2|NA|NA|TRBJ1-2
CASSPLGYTF
TGCGCCAGCAGTCCCCTTGGCTACACCTTC
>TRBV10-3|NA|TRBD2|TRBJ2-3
CAIRLSGGTDTQYF
TGTGCCATCAGGTTAAGCGGGGGCACAGATACGCAGTATTTT
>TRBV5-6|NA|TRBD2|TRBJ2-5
CASSSLGLASRTQYF
TGTGCCAGCAGCTCCCTGGGACTAGCCAGCAGGACCCAGTACTTC
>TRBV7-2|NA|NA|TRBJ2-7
CASSLRGYEQYF
TGTGCCAGCAGCCTCCGGGGCTACGAGCAGTACTTC
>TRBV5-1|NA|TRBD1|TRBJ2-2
CASSLRASGTGNTGELFF
TGCGCCAGCAGCTTGAGGGCCTCCGGGACAGGGAACACCGGGGAGCTGTTTTTT
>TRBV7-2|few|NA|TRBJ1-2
CASSLGEYGYTF
TGTGCCAGCAGCTTAGGAGAGTATGGCTACACCTTC
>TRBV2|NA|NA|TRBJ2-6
CASSERNSGANVLTF
TGTGCCAGCAGTGAGAGGAACTCTGGGGCCAACGTCCTGACTTTC
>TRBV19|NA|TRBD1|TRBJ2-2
CASRRQGRDGELFF
TGTGCCAGTAGGAGACAGGGAAGGGACGGGGAGCTGTTTTTT
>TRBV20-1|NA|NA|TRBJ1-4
CSARSNEKLFF
TGCAGTGCCCGGTCTAATGAAAAACTGTTTTTT
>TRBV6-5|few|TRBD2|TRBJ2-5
CASSYRASGRGETQYF
TGTGCCAGCAGTTACAGGGCTAGCGGACGGGGGGAGACCCAGTACTTC
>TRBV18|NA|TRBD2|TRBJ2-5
CASSPAGTSGFQETQYF
TGTGCCAGCTCACCAGCGGGGACTAGCGGGTTCCAAGAGACCCAGTACTTC
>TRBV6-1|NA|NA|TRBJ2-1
CASSAIVASGFEQFF
TGTGCCAGCAGTGCGATTGTGGCCAGTGGCTTTGAGCAGTTCTTC
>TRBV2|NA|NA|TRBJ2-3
CASKDRIGTDTQYF
TGTGCCAGCAAAGACAGGATTGGCACAGATACGCAGTATTTT
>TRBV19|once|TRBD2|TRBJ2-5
CASSIFGGALETQYF
TGTGCCAGTAGTATCTTCGGGGGGGCGCTTGAGACCCAGTACTTC
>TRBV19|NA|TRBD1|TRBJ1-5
CASSPGQSNQPQHF
TGTGCCAGTAGCCCGGGACAGAGCAATCAGCCCCAGCATTTT
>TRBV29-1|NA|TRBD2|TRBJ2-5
CSGGRALETQYF
TGCAGCGGCGGGAGGGCCCTAGAGACCCAGTACTTC
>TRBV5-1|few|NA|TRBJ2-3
CASSLAVATDTQYF
TGCGCCAGCAGCTTGGCGGTAGCGACAGATACGCAGTATTTT
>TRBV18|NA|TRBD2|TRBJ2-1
CASSPPIAGAYNEQFF
TGTGCCAGCTCACCACCTATAGCGGGAGCATACAATGAGCAGTTCTTC
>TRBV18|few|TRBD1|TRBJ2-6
CASSRREGAVFGANVLTF
TGTGCCAGCTCACGTCGAGAGGGGGCAGTGTTTGGGGCCAACGTCCTGACTTTC
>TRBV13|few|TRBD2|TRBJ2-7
CASSQGLAGQEYEQYF
TGTGCCAGCAGCCAGGGACTAGCGGGACAGGAGTACGAGCAGTACTTC
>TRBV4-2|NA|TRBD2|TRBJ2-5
CASSQDLAGGLGTQYF
TGTGCCAGCAGCCAAGATCTAGCGGGGGGGTTAGGGACCCAGTACTTC
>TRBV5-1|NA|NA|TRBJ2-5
CASSGRTGRGETQYF
TGCGCCAGCAGCGGCCGGACTGGCCGGGGGGAGACCCAGTACTTC
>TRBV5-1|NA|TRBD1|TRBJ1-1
CASSTGAGGFYTEAFF
TGCGCCAGCAGCACTGGAGCAGGGGGGTTTTACACTGAAGCTTTCTTT
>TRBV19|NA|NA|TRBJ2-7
CASRPKPGLLSSYEQYF
TGTGCCAGTAGGCCAAAACCGGGACTCCTGAGCTCCTACGAGCAGTACTTC
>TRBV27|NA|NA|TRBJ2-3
CASSGSTDTQYF
TGTGCCAGCAGCGGTTCGACAGATACGCAGTATTTT
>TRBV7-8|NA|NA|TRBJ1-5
CASSYPGGVNSNQPQHF
TGTGCCAGCAGCTACCCGGGGGGGGTCAATAGCAATCAGCCCCAGCATTTT
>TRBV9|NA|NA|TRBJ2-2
CASSATGSGELFF
TGTGCCAGCAGCGCAACAGGGTCCGGGGAGCTGTTTTTT
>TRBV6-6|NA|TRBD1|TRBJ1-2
CASSYGTGNYGYTF
TGTGCCAGCAGTTACGGGACAGGGAACTATGGCTACACCTTC
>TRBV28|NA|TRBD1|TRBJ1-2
CASSPGQAANYGYTF
TGTGCCAGCTCACCGGGACAGGCAGCTAACTATGGCTACACCTTC
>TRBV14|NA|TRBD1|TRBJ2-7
CASSQRWDREYEQYF
TGTGCCAGCAGCCAGAGATGGGACAGGGAGTACGAGCAGTACTTC
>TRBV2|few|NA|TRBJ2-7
CASSSTSYEQYF
TGTGCCAGCAGTTCGACTAGTTACGAGCAGTACTTC
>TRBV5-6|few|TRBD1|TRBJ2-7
CASSSQGLGQYF
TGTGCCAGCAGCTCACAGGGGCTCGGGCAGTACTTC
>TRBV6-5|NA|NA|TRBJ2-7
CASSYTGFYEQYF
TGTGCCAGCAGTTATACAGGGTTCTACGAGCAGTACTTC
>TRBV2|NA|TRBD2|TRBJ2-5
CASSRLAVGLQETQYF
TGTGCCAGCAGTAGACTAGCGGTGGGGCTCCAAGAGACCCAGTACTTC
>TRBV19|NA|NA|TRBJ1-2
CASSINTPANYGYTF
TGTGCCAGTAGTATAAACACACCCGCTAACTATGGCTACACCTTC
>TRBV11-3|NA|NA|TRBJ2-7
CASSRRLFPYRPYEQYF
TGTGCCAGCAGCCGGCGGCTATTCCCTTACCGGCCCTACGAGCAGTACTTC
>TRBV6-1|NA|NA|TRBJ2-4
CASSESAGKNIQYF
TGTGCCAGCAGTGAAAGTGCAGGGAAAAACATTCAGTACTTC
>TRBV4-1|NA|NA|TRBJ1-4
CASSQGMGGVSEKLFF
TGCGCCAGCAGCCAAGGGATGGGAGGGGTGAGTGAAAAACTGTTTTTT
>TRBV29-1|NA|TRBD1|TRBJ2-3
CSVTALGQRTDTQYF
TGCAGCGTGACCGCACTGGGACAGCGCACAGATACGCAGTATTTT